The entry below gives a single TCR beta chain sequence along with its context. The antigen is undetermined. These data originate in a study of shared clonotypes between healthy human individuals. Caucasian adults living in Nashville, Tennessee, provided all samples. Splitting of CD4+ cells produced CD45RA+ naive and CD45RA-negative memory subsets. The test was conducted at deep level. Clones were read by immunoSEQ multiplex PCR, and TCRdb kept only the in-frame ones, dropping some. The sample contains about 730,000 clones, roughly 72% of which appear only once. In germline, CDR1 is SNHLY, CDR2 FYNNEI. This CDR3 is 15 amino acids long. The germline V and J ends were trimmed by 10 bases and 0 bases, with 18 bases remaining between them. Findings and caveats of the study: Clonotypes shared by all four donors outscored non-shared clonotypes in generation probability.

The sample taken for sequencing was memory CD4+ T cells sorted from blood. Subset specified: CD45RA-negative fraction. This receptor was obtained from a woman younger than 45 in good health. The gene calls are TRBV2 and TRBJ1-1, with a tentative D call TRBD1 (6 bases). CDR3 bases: TGTGCCAAAAAGGAAACAGGGAGGTTGAACACTGAAGCTTTCTTT. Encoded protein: CAKKETGRLNTEAFF.